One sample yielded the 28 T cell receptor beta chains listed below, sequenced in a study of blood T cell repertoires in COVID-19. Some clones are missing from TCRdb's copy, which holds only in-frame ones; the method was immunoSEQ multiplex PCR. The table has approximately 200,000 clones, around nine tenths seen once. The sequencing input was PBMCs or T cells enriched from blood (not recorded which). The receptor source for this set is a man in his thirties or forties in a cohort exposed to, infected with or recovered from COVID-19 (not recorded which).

The CDR3 bases are TGTGCCAGCAGCGTTGATGGGGGCCGTTTGAACACTGAAGCTTTCTTT. Encoded protein: CASSVDGGRLNTEAFF. The rearrangement uses TRBV5-5 and TRBJ1-1; a weak D match, TRBD1 (6 bases). CDR1 and CDR2 from the germline V gene are SGHKS and YYEKEE (reference sequence). This CDR3 contains 16 residues. Trimming cost V 4 bases and J 0 bases, with 16 bases left between them.

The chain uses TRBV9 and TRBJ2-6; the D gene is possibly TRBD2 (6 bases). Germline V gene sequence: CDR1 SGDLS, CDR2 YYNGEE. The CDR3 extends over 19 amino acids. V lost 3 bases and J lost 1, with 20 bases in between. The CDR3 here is CASSEKPGLPSSGANVLTF. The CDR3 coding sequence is TGTGCCAGCAGCGAAAAACCGGGACTGCCCTCATCTGGGGCCAACGTCCTGACTTTC.

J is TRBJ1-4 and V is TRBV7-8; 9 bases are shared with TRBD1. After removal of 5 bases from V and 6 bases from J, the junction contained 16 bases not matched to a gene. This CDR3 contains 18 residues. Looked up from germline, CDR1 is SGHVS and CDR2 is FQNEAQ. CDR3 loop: CASSRPGQGLDDYEKLFF. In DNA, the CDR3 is TGTGCCAGCAGCCGACCGGGACAGGGCCTTGATGATTATGAAAAACTGTTTTTT.

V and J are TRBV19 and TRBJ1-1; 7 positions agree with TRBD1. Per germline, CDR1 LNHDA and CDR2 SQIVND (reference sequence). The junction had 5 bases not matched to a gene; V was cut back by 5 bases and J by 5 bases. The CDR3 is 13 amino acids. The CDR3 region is CASSVRGATEAFF. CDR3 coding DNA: TGTGCCAGTAGTGTCAGGGGGGCAACTGAAGCTTTCTTT.

As DNA, the CDR3 is TGTGCCAGCAGTTTATTAGGGGACGAGCAGTACTTC. Translated, it gives CASSLLGDEQYF. This rearrangement joins TRBV28 to TRBJ2-7; weak D call: TRBD1 (5 bases). V lost 1 base to trimming and J lost 5 bases, with 6 bases between them. Germline V gene lookup returns CDR1 MDHEN and CDR2 SYDVKM. The CDR3 spans 12 residues.

CDR3 bases: TGTGCCAGCAGCTTACCTCCCGGTTATGGCTACACCTTC. It codes for CASSLPPGYGYTF. V is TRBV7-9 and J is TRBJ1-2; D uncertain. The V and J ends lost 2 bases and 5 bases respectively, with 9 bases between them. In germline, CDR1 is SEHNR, CDR2 FQNEAQ (reference sequence). The CDR3 runs to 13 residues.

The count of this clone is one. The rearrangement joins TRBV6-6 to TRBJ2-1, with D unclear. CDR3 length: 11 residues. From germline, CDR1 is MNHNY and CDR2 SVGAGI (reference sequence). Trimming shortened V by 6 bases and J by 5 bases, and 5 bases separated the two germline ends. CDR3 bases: TGTGCCAGCAGGCGGAACAATGAGCAGTTCTTC. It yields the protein CASRRNNEQFF.

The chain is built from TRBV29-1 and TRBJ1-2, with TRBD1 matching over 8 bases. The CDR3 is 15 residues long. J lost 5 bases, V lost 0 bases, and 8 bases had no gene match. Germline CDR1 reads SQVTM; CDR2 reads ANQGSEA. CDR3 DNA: TGCAGCGTTGAAGATAGGGCGGGACAGGAATATGGCTACACCTTC. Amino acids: CSVEDRAGQEYGYTF.

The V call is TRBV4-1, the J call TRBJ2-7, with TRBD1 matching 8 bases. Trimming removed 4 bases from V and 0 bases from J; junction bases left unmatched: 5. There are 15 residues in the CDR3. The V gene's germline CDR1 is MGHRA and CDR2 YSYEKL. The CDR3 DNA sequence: TGCGCCAGCAGCCTTCCGGGACAGGACTCCTACGAGCAGTACTTC. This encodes CASSLPGQDSYEQYF.

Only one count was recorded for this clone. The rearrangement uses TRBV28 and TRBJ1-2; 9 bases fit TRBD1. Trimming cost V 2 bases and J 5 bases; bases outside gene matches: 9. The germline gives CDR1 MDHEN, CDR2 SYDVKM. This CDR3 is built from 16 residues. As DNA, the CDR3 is TGTGCCAGCAGTTTACCCACAACAGGGGGCAAATATGGCTACACCTTC. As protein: CASSLPTTGGKYGYTF.

The CDR3 DNA is TGTGCCAGCAGTCCTTCTACAGGGTTTGGTGAGCAGTTCTTC. It translates to CASSPSTGFGEQFF. The rearrangement links TRBV27 to TRBJ2-1, with a weak D call TRBD1 (6 bases). Trimming stripped 5 bases from V and 9 bases from J, with 17 bases between. CDR3 length: 14 amino acids. Germline V gene lookup returns CDR1 MNHEY and CDR2 SMNVEV (reference sequence).

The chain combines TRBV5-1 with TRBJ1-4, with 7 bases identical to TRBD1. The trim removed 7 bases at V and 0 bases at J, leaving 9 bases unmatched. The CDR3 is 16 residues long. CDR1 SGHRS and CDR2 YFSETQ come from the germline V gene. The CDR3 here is CASAFTGQSTNEKLFF. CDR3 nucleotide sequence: TGCGCCAGCGCATTTACGGGACAGTCAACTAATGAAAAACTGTTTTTT.

The CDR3 DNA reads as TGTGCCAGCAGACCCCTCAGCGGGGGGGACCGCAAAGGGAACACCATATATTTT. Its protein product is CASRPLSGGDRKGNTIYF. The J gene is TRBJ1-3, the V gene TRBV7-2; D may be TRBD1 (5 bases). Germline V gives CDR1 SGHTA, CDR2 FQGNSA. V lost 6 bases to trimming and J lost 7 bases, with 28 bases between them. The CDR3 contains 18 residues.

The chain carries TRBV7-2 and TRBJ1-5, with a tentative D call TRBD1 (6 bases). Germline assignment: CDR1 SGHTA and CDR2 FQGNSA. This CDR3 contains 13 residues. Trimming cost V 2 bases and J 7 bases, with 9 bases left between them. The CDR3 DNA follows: TGTGCCAGCAGCTTACAAGGACAGCAGCCCCAGCATTTT. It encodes CASSLQGQQPQHF. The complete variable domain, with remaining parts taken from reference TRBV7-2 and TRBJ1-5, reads GAGVSQSPSNKVTEKGKDVELRCDPISGHTALYWYRQSLGQGLEFLIYFQGNSAPDKSGLPSDRFSAERTGGSVSTLTIQRTQQEDSAVYLCASSLQGQQPQHFGDGTRLSIL.

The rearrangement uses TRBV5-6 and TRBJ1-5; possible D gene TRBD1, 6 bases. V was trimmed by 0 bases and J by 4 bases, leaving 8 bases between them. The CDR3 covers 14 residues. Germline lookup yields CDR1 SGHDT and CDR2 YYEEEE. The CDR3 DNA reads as TGTGCCAGCAGCTTGGCCACAGGGAATCAGCCCCAGCATTTT. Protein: CASSLATGNQPQHF.

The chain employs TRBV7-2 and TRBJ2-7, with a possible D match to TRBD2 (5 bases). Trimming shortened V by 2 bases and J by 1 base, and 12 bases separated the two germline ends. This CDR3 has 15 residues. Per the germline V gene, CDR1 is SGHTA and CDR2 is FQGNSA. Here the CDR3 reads CASSLFLGSSYEQYF. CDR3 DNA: TGTGCCAGCAGCTTATTTTTGGGGAGTTCCTACGAGCAGTACTTC.

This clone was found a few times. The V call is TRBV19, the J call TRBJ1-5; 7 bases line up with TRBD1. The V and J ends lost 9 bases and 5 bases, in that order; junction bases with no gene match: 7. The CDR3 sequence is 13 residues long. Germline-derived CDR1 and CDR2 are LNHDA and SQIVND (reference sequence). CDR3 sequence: CASWDSPDQPQHF. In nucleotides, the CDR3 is TGTGCCAGCTGGGACAGCCCAGATCAGCCCCAGCATTTT.

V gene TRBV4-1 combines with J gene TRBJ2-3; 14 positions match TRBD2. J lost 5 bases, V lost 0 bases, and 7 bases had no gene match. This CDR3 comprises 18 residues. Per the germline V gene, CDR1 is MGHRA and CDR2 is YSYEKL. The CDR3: CASSQEGLAGGNRDTQYF. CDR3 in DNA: TGCGCCAGCAGCCAAGAAGGACTAGCGGGAGGAAACAGAGATACGCAGTATTTT.

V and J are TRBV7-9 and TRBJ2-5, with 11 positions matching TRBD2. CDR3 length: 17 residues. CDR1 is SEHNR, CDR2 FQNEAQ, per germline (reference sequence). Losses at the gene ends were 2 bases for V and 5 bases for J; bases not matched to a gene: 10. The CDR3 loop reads CASSLISGRAPRETQYF. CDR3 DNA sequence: TGTGCCAGCAGCTTAATTAGCGGGAGGGCCCCCCGGGAGACCCAGTACTTC.

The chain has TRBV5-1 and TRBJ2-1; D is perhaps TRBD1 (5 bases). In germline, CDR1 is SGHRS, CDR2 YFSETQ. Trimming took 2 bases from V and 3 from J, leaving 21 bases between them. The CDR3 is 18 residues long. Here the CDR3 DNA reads TGCGCCAGCAGCTTTTCCGCCACCCCCCGAACAGGCTACAATGAGCAGTTCTTC. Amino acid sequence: CASSFSATPRTGYNEQFF.

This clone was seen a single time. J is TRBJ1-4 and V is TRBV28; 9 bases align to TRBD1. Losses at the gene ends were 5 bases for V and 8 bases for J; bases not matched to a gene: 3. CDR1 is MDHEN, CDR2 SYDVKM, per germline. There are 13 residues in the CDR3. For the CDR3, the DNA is TGTGCCAGCAGTGGGACAGGGTTCGAAAAACTGTTTTTT. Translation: CASSGTGFEKLFF.

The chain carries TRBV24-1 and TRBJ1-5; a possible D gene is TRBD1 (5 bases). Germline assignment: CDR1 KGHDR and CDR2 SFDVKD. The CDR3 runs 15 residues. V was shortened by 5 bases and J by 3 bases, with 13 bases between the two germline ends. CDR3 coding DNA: TGTGCCACCAGTGTGGGGCAGGGTCTCAATCAGCCCCAGCATTTT. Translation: CATSVGQGLNQPQHF.

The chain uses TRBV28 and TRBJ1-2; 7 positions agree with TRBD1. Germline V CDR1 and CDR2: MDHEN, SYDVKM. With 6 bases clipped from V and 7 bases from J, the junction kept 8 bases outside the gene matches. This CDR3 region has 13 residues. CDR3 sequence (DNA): TGTGCCAGCAGCCTTGACAGGGTTCGTGGCTACACCTTC. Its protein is CASSLDRVRGYTF.

CDR3 in amino acids: CASSSSTSGSPWETQYF. The CDR3 nucleotides are TGTGCCAGCAGCTCCTCCACTAGCGGGAGCCCCTGGGAGACCCAGTACTTC. The chain combines TRBV5-4 with TRBJ2-5; 11 bases map to TRBD2. The CDR3 covers 17 residues. V lost 3 bases to trimming and J lost 5 bases; unmatched junction nucleotides: 12. Germline lookup yields CDR1 SGHNT and CDR2 YYREEE (reference sequence).

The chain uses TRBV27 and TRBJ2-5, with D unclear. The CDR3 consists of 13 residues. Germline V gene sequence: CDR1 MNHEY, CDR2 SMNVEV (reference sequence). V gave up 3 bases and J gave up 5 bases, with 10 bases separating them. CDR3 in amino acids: CASSFSVVETQYF. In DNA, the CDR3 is TGTGCCAGCAGTTTCTCCGTCGTCGAGACCCAGTACTTC.

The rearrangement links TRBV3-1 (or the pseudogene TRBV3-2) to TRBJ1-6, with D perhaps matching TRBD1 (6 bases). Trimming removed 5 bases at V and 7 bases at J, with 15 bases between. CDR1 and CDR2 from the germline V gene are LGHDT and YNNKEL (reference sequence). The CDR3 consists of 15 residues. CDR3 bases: TGTGCCAGCAGCGGAACAGGGATAAAGAATTCACCCCTCCACTTT. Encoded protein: CASSGTGIKNSPLHF.

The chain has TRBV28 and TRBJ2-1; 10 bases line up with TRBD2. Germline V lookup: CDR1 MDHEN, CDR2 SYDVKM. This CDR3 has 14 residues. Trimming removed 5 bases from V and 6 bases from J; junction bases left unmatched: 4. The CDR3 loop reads CASSELAGVNEQFF. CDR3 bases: TGTGCCAGCAGTGAGCTAGCGGGAGTCAATGAGCAGTTCTTC.

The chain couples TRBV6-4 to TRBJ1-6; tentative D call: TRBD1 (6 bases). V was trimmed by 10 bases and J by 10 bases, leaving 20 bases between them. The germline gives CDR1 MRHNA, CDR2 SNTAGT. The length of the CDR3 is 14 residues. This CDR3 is CATREGGAESPLHF. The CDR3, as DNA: TGTGCCACCAGGGAGGGGGGGGCTGAGTCACCCCTCCACTTT.